This T cell receptor beta chain is from a study of T cell responses to AZD1222 COVID-19 vaccine. Overall study findings and caveats: Donors skewed white British and female; clonal diversity was possibly underestimated. Once two AZD1222 doses were given, Spike-specific TCR breadth and depth went up.

Second-dose intervals near 4 or 12 weeks were combined. Note on this clone: What it binds is unknown.

The germline V and J ends were trimmed by 7 bases and 2 bases, with 9 bases remaining between them. The CDR3 length is 13 residues. CDR1 is MDHEN, CDR2 SYDVKM, per germline. Some clones are missing from TCRdb's copy, which holds only in-frame ones; the method was immunoSEQ multiplex PCR. The table includes approximately 130,000 clones, over 75% detected once. The sequence derives from an adult who received the AZD1222 COVID-19 vaccine. The gene calls are TRBV28 and TRBJ1-5; TRBD1 might be the D (6 bases). This sample comprised peripheral blood, obtained 28 days after the second AZD1222 dose. The CDR3 loop is CASTSGGNQPQHF. CDR3 DNA: TGTGCCAGCACCTCAGGGGGCAATCAGCCCCAGCATTTT.